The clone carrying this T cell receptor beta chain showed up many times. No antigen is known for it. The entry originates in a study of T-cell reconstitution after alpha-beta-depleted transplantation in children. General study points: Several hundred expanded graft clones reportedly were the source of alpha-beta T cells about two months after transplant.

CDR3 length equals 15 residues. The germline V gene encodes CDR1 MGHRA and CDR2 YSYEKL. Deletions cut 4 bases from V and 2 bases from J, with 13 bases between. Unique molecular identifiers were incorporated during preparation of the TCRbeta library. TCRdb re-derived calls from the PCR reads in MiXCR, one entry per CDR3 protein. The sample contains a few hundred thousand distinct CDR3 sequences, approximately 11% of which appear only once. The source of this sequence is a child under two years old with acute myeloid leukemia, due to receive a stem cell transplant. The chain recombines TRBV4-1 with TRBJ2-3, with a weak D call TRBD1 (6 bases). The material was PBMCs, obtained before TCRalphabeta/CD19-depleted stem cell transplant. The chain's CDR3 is CASSLQGPPTDTQYF. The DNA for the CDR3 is TGCGCCAGCAGCCTACAGGGTCCCCCCACAGATACGCAGTATTTT.